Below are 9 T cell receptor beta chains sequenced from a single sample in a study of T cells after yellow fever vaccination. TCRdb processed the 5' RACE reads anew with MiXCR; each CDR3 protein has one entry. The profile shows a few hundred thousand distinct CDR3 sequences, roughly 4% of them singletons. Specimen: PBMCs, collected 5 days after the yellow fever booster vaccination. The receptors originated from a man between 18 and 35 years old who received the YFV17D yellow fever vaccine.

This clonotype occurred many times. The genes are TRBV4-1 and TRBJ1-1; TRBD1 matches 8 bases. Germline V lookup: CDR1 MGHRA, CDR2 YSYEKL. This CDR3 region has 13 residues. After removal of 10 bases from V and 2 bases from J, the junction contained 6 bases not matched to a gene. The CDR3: CATTTGDNTEAFF. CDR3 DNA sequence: TGCGCCACCACGACAGGGGACAACACTGAAGCTTTCTTT.

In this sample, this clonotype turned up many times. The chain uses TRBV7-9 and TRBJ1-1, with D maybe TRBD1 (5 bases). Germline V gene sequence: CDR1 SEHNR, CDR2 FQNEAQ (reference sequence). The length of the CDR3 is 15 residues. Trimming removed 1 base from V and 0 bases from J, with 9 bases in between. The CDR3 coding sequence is TGTGCCAGCAGCTTAGGGGGCCTGATGAACACTGAAGCTTTCTTT. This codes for CASSLGGLMNTEAFF.

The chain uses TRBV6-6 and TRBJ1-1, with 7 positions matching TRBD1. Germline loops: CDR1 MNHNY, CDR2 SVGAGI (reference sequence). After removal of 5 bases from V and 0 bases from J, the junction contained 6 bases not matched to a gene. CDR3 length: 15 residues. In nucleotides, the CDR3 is TGTGCCAGCAGTAGGGGGCCGATCATGAACACTGAAGCTTTCTTT. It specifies CASSRGPIMNTEAFF.

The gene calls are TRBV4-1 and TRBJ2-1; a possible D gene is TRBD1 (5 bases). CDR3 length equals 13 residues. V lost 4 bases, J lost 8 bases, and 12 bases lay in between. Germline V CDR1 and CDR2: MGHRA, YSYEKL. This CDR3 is CASSRTFRDEQFF. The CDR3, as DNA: TGCGCCAGCAGCCGGACATTTCGGGATGAGCAGTTCTTC.

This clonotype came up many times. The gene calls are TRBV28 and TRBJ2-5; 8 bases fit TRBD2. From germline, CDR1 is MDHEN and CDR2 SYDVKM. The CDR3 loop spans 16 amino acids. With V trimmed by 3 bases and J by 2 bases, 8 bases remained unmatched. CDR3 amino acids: CASSFSKAGEQETQYF. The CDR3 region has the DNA TGTGCCAGCAGTTTTTCGAAAGCGGGGGAGCAAGAGACCCAGTACTTC.

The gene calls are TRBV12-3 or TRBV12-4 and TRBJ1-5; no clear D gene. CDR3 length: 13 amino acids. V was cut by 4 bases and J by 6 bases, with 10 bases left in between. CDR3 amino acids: CASSSIPRQPQHF. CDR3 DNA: TGTGCCAGCAGTTCCATCCCACGTCAGCCCCAGCATTTT.

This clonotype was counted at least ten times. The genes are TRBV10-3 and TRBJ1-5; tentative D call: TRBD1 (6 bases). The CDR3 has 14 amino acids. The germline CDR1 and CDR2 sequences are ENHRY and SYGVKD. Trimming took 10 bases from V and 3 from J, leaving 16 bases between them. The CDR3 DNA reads TGTGCCAGCCCAGGGGAGAAGGACAATCAGCCCCAGCATTTT. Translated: CASPGEKDNQPQHF.

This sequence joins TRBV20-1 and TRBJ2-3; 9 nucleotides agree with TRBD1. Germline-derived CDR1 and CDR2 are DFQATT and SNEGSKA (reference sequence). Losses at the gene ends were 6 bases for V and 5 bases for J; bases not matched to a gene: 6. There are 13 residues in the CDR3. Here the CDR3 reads CSAWTGAGDTQYF. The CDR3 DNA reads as TGCAGTGCCTGGACAGGGGCGGGAGATACGCAGTATTTT.

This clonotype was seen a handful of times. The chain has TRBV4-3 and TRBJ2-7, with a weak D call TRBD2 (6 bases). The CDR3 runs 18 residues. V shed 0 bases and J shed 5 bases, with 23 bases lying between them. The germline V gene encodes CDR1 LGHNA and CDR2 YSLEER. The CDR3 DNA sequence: TGCGCCAGCAGCCAAGAAGCGGCTAGGACCCCGGGGGTGGACGAGCAGTACTTC. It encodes CASSQEAARTPGVDEQYF.